The TCR beta chain described here comes from a study of OX40 agonist ivuxolimab in advanced cancers. Background on the study: The eligibility criteria allowed prior anti-PD-1, anti-PD-L1 or anti-CTLA-4 therapy, and roughly 39% had some. General study points: With doses of 0.1 to 3.0 mg/kg, CD4+ and CD8+ blood T cells had undergone clonal expansion by week 6.

Method: immunoSEQ multiplex PCR; TCRdb's copy keeps in-frame clones and lacks some. The sample has about 48,000 clones, approximately 86% seen once; the top ten hold around 2%. This clone was seen just once. Its specificity is not known. The CDR3 consists of 15 residues. V was pared by 6 bases and J by 2 bases, with 6 bases of the junction left unmatched. The germline V gene has CDR1 MNHEY and CDR2 SMNVEV (reference sequence). Enrollment shut out patients with autoimmune disease history or systemic immunosuppression. At baseline, cycle 4 day 1, and cycle 7 day 1, blood was sampled. The V and J genes are TRBV27 and TRBJ2-5, with TRBD2 matching 10 bases. The TCR sequence derives from an adult with an advanced solid tumor such as melanoma, head and neck, liver or kidney cancer. The specimen comprised CD4+ or CD8+ T cells sorted from blood, sampled in a trial of the OX40 agonist ivuxolimab. The DNA for the CDR3 is TGTGCCAGCAGACCTAGCGGGGGCCTTCAAGAGACCCAGTACTTC. It specifies CASRPSGGLQETQYF.